The 27 T cell receptor beta chains below come from one sample, sequenced in a study of response to subunit inactivated influenza vaccine. One entry per CDR3 protein results from TCRdb running MiXCR on the RT-PCR reads. The table lists fewer than 400,000 distinct CDR3 sequences, just over 20% of them singletons. Sample: PBMCs from blood, taken 21 months after vaccination. Receptors were obtained from a man between 50 and 75 years old who received an inactivated influenza vaccine.

The chain employs TRBV4-3 and TRBJ1-1, with 8 nucleotides matching TRBD1. V gave up 4 bases and J gave up 3 bases; unmatched junction bases: 4. Germline loops: CDR1 LGHNA, CDR2 YSLEER. This CDR3 has 14 residues. In DNA form, the CDR3 reads TGCGCCAGCAGCCGACAGGGGAGGGACACTGAAGCTTTCTTT. This codes for CASSRQGRDTEAFF.

The gene calls are TRBV7-2 and TRBJ2-6; D is undetermined. The CDR3 consists of 17 residues. The germline V and J ends were trimmed by 5 bases and 0 bases, with 14 bases remaining between them. The V gene's germline CDR1 is SGHTA and CDR2 FQGNSA. The CDR3 protein is CASSTFFSGSGANVLTF. The CDR3 DNA follows: TGTGCCAGCAGCACATTTTTCAGTGGCTCTGGGGCCAACGTCCTGACTTTC.

The chain has TRBV5-1 and TRBJ2-7; 7 bases agree with TRBD1. The junction had 2 bases not matched to a gene; V was cut back by 0 bases and J by 8 bases. CDR1 and CDR2 from the germline V gene are SGHRS and YFSETQ. This CDR3 is built from 12 residues. This chain's CDR3 is CASSLDRGKQYF. CDR3 nucleotide sequence: TGCGCCAGCAGCTTGGACAGGGGCAAGCAGTACTTC. The whole variable domain, filled in from reference TRBV5-1 and TRBJ2-7, reads KAGVTQTPRYLIKTRGQQVTLSCSPISGHRSVSWYQQTPGQGLQFLFEYFSETQRNKGNFPGRFSGRQFSNSRSEMNVSTLELGDSALYLCASSLDRGKQYFGPGTRLTVT.

This clonotype has a count of ten or more. In DNA form, the CDR3 reads TGTGCCAGCACTTCGGGACAGGGGAGCAATCAGCCCCAGCATTTT. As protein: CASTSGQGSNQPQHF. The chain is built from TRBV6-5 and TRBJ1-5, with 10 positions matching TRBD1. With V trimmed by 7 bases and J by 1 base, 4 bases remained unmatched. Germline loops: CDR1 MNHEY, CDR2 SVGAGI. CDR3 length: 15 residues.

J is TRBJ2-7 and V is TRBV7-6, with 7 bases matching TRBD1. This CDR3 comprises 15 residues. Trimming took 5 bases from V and 4 from J; bases not matched to a gene: 11. From germline, CDR1 is SGHVS and CDR2 FNYEAQ. The chain's CDR3 is CASSPRQGSRYEQYF. The CDR3 DNA follows: TGTGCCAGCAGCCCGAGACAGGGTTCTCGGTACGAGCAGTACTTC.

This clonotype was counted many times. V usage is TRBV7-2 and J usage is TRBJ1-1; D not certain. Germline lookup yields CDR1 SGHTA and CDR2 FQGNSA. V was clipped by 5 bases and J by 0 bases, with 4 bases between them. CDR3 length: 12 residues. CDR3 nucleotides: TGTGCCAGCAGCGTCATGAACACTGAAGCTTTCTTT. This sequence encodes CASSVMNTEAFF.

The chain joins TRBV5-1 to TRBJ1-4; D uncertain. Germline V lookup: CDR1 SGHRS, CDR2 YFSETQ. V gave up 1 base and J gave up 0 bases, with 10 bases separating them. The CDR3 runs to 16 residues. CDR3 sequence (DNA): TGCGCCAGCAGCTTGCAAGGGATTGCAACTAATGAAAAACTGTTTTTT. Amino acid sequence: CASSLQGIATNEKLFF.

The chain recombines TRBV2 with TRBJ2-1, with 9 bases aligning to TRBD2. V was pared by 4 bases and J by 4 bases, with 5 bases of the junction left unmatched. CDR1 and CDR2 from the germline V gene are SNHLY and FYNNEI. This CDR3 region has 15 residues. The CDR3 DNA follows: TGTGCCAGCAGTGGGGGAACTAGCGGGTACAATGAGCAGTTCTTC. This encodes CASSGGTSGYNEQFF.

The CDR3 bases are TGTGCCAGCAGTGTGGCAGGGGGTTTCCTGGGCGAGCAGTACTTC. It translates to CASSVAGGFLGEQYF. The genes are TRBV2 and TRBJ2-7; 7 nucleotides match TRBD1. This CDR3 has 15 amino acids. J was trimmed by 6 bases and V by 4 bases; bases with no gene match: 12. The germline V gene encodes CDR1 SNHLY and CDR2 FYNNEI.

The J gene is TRBJ1-1, the V gene TRBV3-1; D is perhaps TRBD1 (5 bases). The CDR3 totals 17 residues. The germline CDR1 and CDR2 sequences are LGHDT and YNNKEL (reference sequence). Trimming removed 0 bases at V and 0 bases at J, with 14 bases between. The CDR3: CASSQDPIGAMNTEAFF. In nucleotides, the CDR3 is TGTGCCAGCAGCCAAGACCCGATAGGGGCCATGAACACTGAAGCTTTCTTT.

The chain couples TRBV11-2 to TRBJ1-1, with TRBD1 matching 12 bases. Per the germline V gene, CDR1 is SGHAT and CDR2 is FQNNGV. The CDR3 covers 18 residues. Trimming cost V 5 bases and J 0 bases; bases outside gene matches: 10. The CDR3 reads CASSPPGQGAELNTEAFF. Written as DNA, the CDR3 is TGTGCCAGCAGCCCCCCGGGACAGGGGGCCGAGCTGAACACTGAAGCTTTCTTT.

In this sample, this clonotype turned up a few times. The chain carries TRBV7-7 and TRBJ2-2; weak D call: TRBD1 (5 bases). The CDR3 contains 17 residues. CDR1 and CDR2 from the germline V gene are SSHAT and FNYEAQ (reference sequence). V was shortened by 2 bases and J by 3 bases, with 16 bases between the two germline ends. The CDR3 spells CASSLSIQVDDTGELFF. In DNA form, the CDR3 reads TGTGCCAGCAGCTTATCTATACAGGTGGACGACACCGGGGAGCTGTTTTTT.

This chain joins TRBV15 and TRBJ2-3; D is ambiguous. From germline, CDR1 is LNHNV and CDR2 YYDKDF (reference sequence). The V end was cut by 0 bases, the J end by 11 bases, with 12 bases between. CDR3 length equals 13 residues. CDR3 sequence (DNA): TGTGCCACCAGCAGAGATATCCGTATAGAGCAGTATTTT. Protein sequence: CATSRDIRIEQYF.

This clonotype was detected a few times. The V call is TRBV10-2, the J call TRBJ2-2; unclear D gene. This CDR3 is 12 amino acids long. With 7 bases removed from V and 4 bases from J, the gap between germline ends came to 7 bases. Germline-derived CDR1 and CDR2 are WSHSY and SAAADI. The CDR3 coding sequence is TGCGCCAGCACGGGTAGCACCGGGGAGCTGTTTTTT. It is translated as CASTGSTGELFF.

The V gene is TRBV7-2, the J gene TRBJ1-1; D is uncertain. The CDR3 contains 10 residues. CDR1 and CDR2 from the germline V gene are SGHTA and FQGNSA. V shed 1 base and J shed 11 bases, with 5 bases lying between them. The CDR3 sequence is CASSLVAAFF. CDR3 sequence (DNA): TGTGCCAGCAGCTTAGTGGCGGCTTTCTTT.

This clonotype was detected a few times. This sequence joins TRBV28 and TRBJ1-1; 9 nucleotides match TRBD1. The germline V gene encodes CDR1 MDHEN and CDR2 SYDVKM. CDR3 length equals 11 residues. V was clipped by 9 bases and J by 12 bases; unmatched bases: 8. CDR3 nucleotides: TGTGCCAGTTCAAGACAGGGGGATTCTTTCTTT. Its translation is CASSRQGDSFF.

The chain carries TRBV7-2 and TRBJ2-3; D may match TRBD1 or TRBD2 (5 bases each). The V and J ends lost 5 bases and 0 bases respectively, with 9 bases between them. From germline, CDR1 is SGHTA and CDR2 FQGNSA. The CDR3 is made up of 14 amino acids. The chain's CDR3 is CASSQRDSTDTQYF. CDR3 DNA: TGTGCCAGCAGCCAACGGGACAGCACAGATACGCAGTATTTT. Looking up the rest from reference TRBV7-2 and TRBJ2-3 gives the full variable domain: GAGVSQSPSNKVTEKGKDVELRCDPISGHTALYWYRQSLGQGLEFLIYFQGNSAPDKSGLPSDRFSAERTGGSVSTLTIQRTQQEDSAVYLCASSQRDSTDTQYFGPGTRLTVL.

This clonotype turned up a few times. The genes are TRBV5-1 and TRBJ2-5; tentative D call: TRBD2 (5 bases). The V and J ends lost 0 bases and 0 bases respectively, with 9 bases between them. The CDR3 spans 15 residues. Germline loops: CDR1 SGHRS, CDR2 YFSETQ. The CDR3 loop is CASSLGTGYQETQYF. In DNA form, the CDR3 reads TGCGCCAGCAGCTTGGGAACGGGATACCAAGAGACCCAGTACTTC.

This chain links TRBV5-6 with TRBJ1-3; D call uncertain. Germline V gene lookup returns CDR1 SGHDT and CDR2 YYEEEE. Trimming took 8 bases from V and 0 from J, leaving 9 bases between them. This CDR3 spans 13 amino acids. DNA of the CDR3: TGTGCCAGTGCTCGGATCTCTGGAAACACCATATATTTT. It translates to CASARISGNTIYF.

The chain has TRBV5-1 and TRBJ1-2; D uncertain. CDR1 is SGHRS and CDR2 is YFSETQ in the germline V gene. The V and J ends lost 0 bases and 7 bases respectively, with 16 bases between them. The CDR3 is 15 amino acids. The CDR3, as DNA: TGCGCCAGCAGCTTGGAGGGCAGGCCTGGGGTTGGCTACACCTTC. This translates into CASSLEGRPGVGYTF.

This clonotype appeared a single time. This chain joins TRBV6-1 and TRBJ2-2; 7 positions agree with TRBD1. The CDR3 contains 16 residues. From germline, CDR1 is MNHNS and CDR2 SASEGT. V gave up 7 bases and J gave up 1 base; unmatched junction bases: 9. CDR3 sequence (DNA): TGTGCCAGCACCCTTCTGTGGACAGGGAACACCGGGGAGCTGTTTTTT. Its protein is CASTLLWTGNTGELFF.

J is TRBJ2-1 and V is TRBV29-1; D remains ambiguous. V shed 6 bases and J shed 5 bases, with 11 bases lying between them. In germline, CDR1 is SQVTM, CDR2 ANQGSEA. The CDR3 covers 12 residues. For the CDR3, the DNA is TGCAGCGTACAAAGGGCCGACAATGAGCAGTTCTTC. Amino acid sequence: CSVQRADNEQFF.

J is TRBJ1-1 and V is TRBV20-1; TRBD1 matches at 8 bases. This CDR3 comprises 15 residues. After removal of 5 bases from V and 4 bases from J, the junction contained 12 bases not matched to a gene. Per germline, CDR1 DFQATT and CDR2 SNEGSKA (reference sequence). CDR3 bases: TGCAGTGCTGGCCCCGGACAGGGACTGAGCACTGAAGCTTTCTTT. Translated, it gives CSAGPGQGLSTEAFF.

This clonotype showed up many times. This chain connects TRBV30 to TRBJ1-5; D gene unclear. With 0 bases removed from V and 4 bases from J, the gap between germline ends came to 10 bases. Germline V gene sequence: CDR1 GTSNPN, CDR2 SVGIG (reference sequence). The CDR3 length is 14 residues. CDR3 sequence (DNA): TGTGCCTGGAGTGTACATACCTTTAATCAGCCCCAGCATTTT. Its protein is CAWSVHTFNQPQHF.

The table lists this clonotype with a count of one. The gene calls are TRBV27 and TRBJ2-3; a possible D gene is TRBD1 (6 bases). The CDR3 has 14 residues. CDR1 MNHEY and CDR2 SMNVEV come from the germline V gene (reference sequence). V gave up 0 bases and J gave up 8 bases, with 12 bases separating them. CDR3 region: CASSLSVGAVTQYF. The CDR3 nucleotides are TGTGCCAGCAGTTTATCAGTGGGGGCTGTTACGCAGTATTTT.

This clonotype was seen at least ten times. The rearrangement links TRBV2 to TRBJ1-5; 8 bases line up with TRBD1. The CDR3 consists of 13 residues. The germline V gene encodes CDR1 SNHLY and CDR2 FYNNEI. V shed 6 bases and J 6 bases; nucleotides not matched to a gene: 4. This CDR3 reads CASRGQGGQPQHF. The CDR3 nucleotides are TGTGCCAGCAGAGGACAGGGAGGTCAGCCCCAGCATTTT.

This chain links TRBV5-1 with TRBJ2-7; a possible D gene is TRBD1 (6 bases). This CDR3 has 13 residues. Trimming pared 6 bases from V and 3 bases from J, leaving 13 bases between. Germline values: CDR1 SGHRS, CDR2 YFSETQ. The CDR3 region has the DNA TGCGCCAGCAAAATGGAACAGGGCTACGAGCAGTACTTC. Its protein product is CASKMEQGYEQYF.